Included here is one T cell receptor beta chain sequence, with context. What it binds is unknown. The CDR3 spans 13 residues. V shed 5 bases and J shed 8 bases, with 15 bases lying between them. Per the germline V gene, CDR1 is MNHEY and CDR2 is SMNVEV (reference sequence). The repertoire was sequenced with immunoSEQ multiplex PCR; TCRdb's copy has only in-frame clones and lacks some. The sample holds some 150,000 clones; roughly nine tenths are singletons and the top ten take 1.5% to 2%. This sample is part of a study of T cell responses to AZD1222 COVID-19 vaccine. Study-level points and caveats: Vaccination with two AZD1222 doses was followed by a rise in Spike-specific TCR breadth and depth. CD4 TCRs associated with vaccination spanned spike, dominating at 160-218 and 743-854. White British people made up most donors, females outnumbered males, and clonal diversity was possibly underestimated. Baseline antibody screening turned up just a handful of seropositive AZD1222 recipients.

This receptor was obtained from an adult who received the AZD1222 COVID-19 vaccine. Here the sequenced sample was peripheral blood, taken 28 days after the second AZD1222 dose. V usage is TRBV27 and J usage is TRBJ1-1; D remains unclear. Here the CDR3 reads CASSQDGLTEAFF. As DNA, the CDR3 is TGTGCCAGCAGTCAAGACGGGCTTACGGAAGCTTTCTTT.